The subject of this entry is one T cell receptor beta chain. The sample belongs to a study of blood T cell repertoires in COVID-19. Study details: Material from acute and convalescent COVID-19 was sourced from the United States, Italy and Spain. The analysed material was cDNA or gDNA that came from T cells, B-cell-depleted T cells, or PBMCs.

Profiled with immunoSEQ multiplex PCR; TCRdb holds only in-frame clones, not every one. The sample gives about 170,000 clones, more than 75% of which show up once; roughly 3.6% is in the top ten. This CDR3 is 15 amino acids long. V was trimmed by 1 base and J by 0 bases, leaving 9 bases between them. Germline V gene lookup returns CDR1 SEHNR and CDR2 FQNEAQ (reference sequence). This TCR derives from a man between 18 and 29 years old with active or convalescent COVID-19. The chain is built from TRBV7-9 and TRBJ1-2, with unresolved D. What was sequenced was peripheral blood. CDR3 coding DNA: TGTGCCAGCAGCTTAGTGGTGGACTCTAACTATGGCTACACCTTC. The encoded protein is CASSLVVDSNYGYTF.